These T cell receptor beta chains were read from a single sample in a study of PD-L1 blockade in urothelial cancer. This table comes from immunoSEQ multiplex PCR, and its TCRdb copy is limited to in-frame clones, with some not included. The table records about 41,000 clones, over 75% of them present only once. The specimen was PBMCs, collected around atezolizumab (anti-PD-L1) treatment. The receptors here all came from a man in his sixties with urothelial cancer. The CDR3 runs from the conserved cysteine through the conserved F or W. A D gene is named only where the DNA matches it firmly. Clone size, where shown, is once, few, many, or a class for clones that have expanded.

V gene,clone size,D gene,J gene,CDR3 protein,CDR3 DNA
TRBV6-1,.,.,TRBJ1-5,CASSHTTSEGQPQHF,TGTGCCAGCAGCCACACAACGTCGGAGGGCCAGCCCCAGCATTTT
TRBV5-4,.,.,TRBJ2-5,CASSLEGRGQETQYF,TGTGCCAGCAGCTTAGAAGGGAGGGGGCAAGAGACCCAGTACTTC
TRBV28,.,.,TRBJ1-4,CASTYREGKLFF,TGTGCCAGCACTTACAGGGAGGGAAAACTGTTTTTT
TRBV7-8,.,.,TRBJ1-1,CASSLGGPRTEAFF,TGTGCCAGCAGCTTAGGGGGCCCCCGCACTGAAGCTTTCTTT
TRBV15,.,.,TRBJ2-7,CATSTPWPGSKGAYEQYF,TGTGCCACCAGCACCCCCTGGCCGGGGAGTAAGGGAGCCTACGAGCAGTACTTC
TRBV7-6,.,.,TRBJ2-3,CASSLTPLGAGDTQYF,TGTGCCAGCAGCCTAACCCCCCTAGGGGCTGGAGATACGCAGTATTTT
TRBV10-3,.,.,TRBJ1-6,CAIRGQTNSPLHF,TGTGCCATCAGAGGACAGACCAATTCACCCCTCCACTTT
TRBV15,.,.,TRBJ2-1,CATSRDLGSYNEQFF,TGTGCCACCAGCAGAGATCTAGGCAGCTACAATGAGCAGTTCTTC
TRBV7-3,.,.,TRBJ2-3,CASSLTGHSTDTQYF,TGTGCCAGCAGCTTAACAGGACACTCCACAGATACGCAGTATTTT
TRBV7-6,.,.,TRBJ2-5,CASSPQTGQETQYF,TGTGCCAGCAGCCCCCAGACAGGTCAAGAGACCCAGTACTTC
TRBV5-1,.,TRBD1,TRBJ1-3,CASTGTGSFGDTIYF,TGCGCCAGCACAGGGACAGGGTCTTTCGGGGACACCATATATTTT
TRBV15,.,TRBD1,TRBJ2-7,CATSTRQGSYEQYF,TGTGCCACCAGCACCCGACAGGGATCCTACGAGCAGTACTTC
TRBV5-1,.,TRBD1,TRBJ2-3,CASSFGTGRDTQYF,TGCGCCAGCAGCTTTGGGACAGGGAGGGATACGCAGTATTTT
TRBV6-1,once,.,TRBJ1-6,CASSEEADYNSPLHF,TGTGCCAGCAGTGAAGAGGCGGATTATAATTCACCCCTCCACTTT
TRBV19,.,.,TRBJ2-1,CASSSTLALNEQFF,TGTGCCAGTAGTTCGACTCTTGCCCTTAATGAGCAGTTCTTC
TRBV10-3,once,.,TRBJ2-7,CAISNTGFEQYF,TGTGCCATCAGTAATACAGGGTTCGAGCAGTACTTC
TRBV14,few,.,TRBJ2-1,CASSEHARSSYNEQFF,TGTGCCAGCAGCGAGCACGCCCGGAGCTCCTACAATGAGCAGTTCTTC
TRBV27,.,TRBD1,TRBJ2-6,CASSFYWTGGAPGANVLTF,TGTGCCAGCAGTTTTTACTGGACAGGGGGCGCACCGGGGGCCAACGTCCTGACTTTC
TRBV7-2,.,TRBD1,TRBJ1-5,CASSLAGGYSNQPQHF,TGTGCCAGCAGCTTAGCAGGGGGCTATAGCAATCAGCCCCAGCATTTT
TRBV6-5,.,TRBD1,TRBJ1-6,CASSTTGGSPLHF,TGTGCCAGCAGTACGACAGGGGGATCACCCCTCCACTTT
TRBV5-3,.,TRBD1,TRBJ1-2,CARSQPLRDRGNGYTF,TGTGCCAGAAGCCAACCCCTACGCGACAGGGGGAATGGCTACACCTTC
TRBV2,.,TRBD1,TRBJ2-5,CASMNRGRKETQYF,TGTGCCAGCATGAACAGGGGGAGGAAGGAGACCCAGTACTTC
TRBV30,.,.,TRBJ2-2,CAWMTVPGELFF,TGTGCCTGGATGACAGTACCCGGGGAGCTGTTTTTT
TRBV27,.,TRBD2,TRBJ2-3,CASSSWTSGDQDTQYF,TGTGCCAGCAGTTCTTGGACTAGCGGGGATCAGGATACGCAGTATTTT
TRBV5-5,once,.,TRBJ1-4,CASRRTFMGPNEKLFF,TGTGCCAGCAGACGGACATTTATGGGGCCTAATGAAAAACTGTTTTTT
TRBV7-2,few,.,TRBJ2-7,CASSFGGSLGAYEQYF,TGTGCCAGCAGCTTTGGTGGATCCCTGGGGGCATACGAGCAGTACTTC
TRBV30,.,TRBD1,TRBJ1-2,CAWSHTGTGLSGYTF,TGTGCCTGGAGTCACACCGGGACAGGGCTGAGCGGCTACACCTTC
TRBV29-1,.,TRBD1,TRBJ2-1,CSVGQGDPRNEQFF,TGCAGCGTGGGACAGGGGGACCCAAGGAATGAGCAGTTCTTC
TRBV2,.,.,TRBJ2-7,CASSDLTALKPYEQYF,TGTGCCAGCAGTGACCTGACAGCCCTAAAACCCTACGAGCAGTACTTC
TRBV5-1,.,.,TRBJ1-1,CASRTTLMNTEAFF,TGCGCCAGCAGGACAACTCTCATGAACACTGAAGCTTTCTTT
TRBV5-1,.,.,TRBJ2-3,CASSLQGSGTDTQYF,TGCGCCAGCAGCTTACAGGGATCCGGCACAGATACGCAGTATTTT
TRBV5-1,few,.,TRBJ1-1,CASSLRGVGNTEAFF,TGCGCCAGCAGCTTGCGGGGGGTAGGGAACACTGAAGCTTTCTTT
TRBV4-2,medium-sized,.,TRBJ1-1,CASSQEASLDEGAEAFF,TGTGCCAGCAGCCAAGAGGCCAGTCTCGATGAAGGAGCTGAAGCTTTCTTT
TRBV14,.,.,TRBJ2-1,CASSPPRTSWVNEQFF,TGTGCCAGCAGCCCGCCAAGAACTAGCTGGGTGAATGAGCAGTTCTTC
TRBV29-1,.,.,TRBJ2-7,CSVVLGGEQYF,TGCAGCGTTGTGCTAGGGGGCGAGCAGTACTTC